This entry lists 18 T cell receptor beta chains sequenced from one sample in a study of T cells expressing NK-cell markers (dated by TCRdb to 2018 to 2020). Libraries were made using 5' RACE. The sequencer listed for this sample is Illumina HiSeq 2000. The reads, reprocessed by TCRdb, yield one row per CDR3 protein sequence and no DNA. The sample's table covers some 300,000 distinct CDR3 sequences. The biggest ten clones account for about 0.4% of the sample. The sample was blood T cells: a sorted CD56 or NKG2C T cell subset, CD4+ or CD8+ T cells, or bulk PBMC T cells (not recorded which). Receptors were obtained from a man aged 18 to 30 in good health. Donor details come from another sample of the same person, matched by shared clones.

The genes are TRBV7-2 and TRBJ2-4; the TRBD1 assignment by TCRdb is unverifiable without DNA. This CDR3 is 17 amino acids long. CDR1 and CDR2 from the germline V gene are SGHTA and FQGNSA. The chain's CDR3 is CASSSGTGVLAKNIQYF.

The V gene is TRBV12-3 or TRBV12-4, the J gene TRBJ1-1. The CDR3 has 13 residues. This CDR3 is CASSLALATEAFF.

This chain joins TRBV7-9 and TRBJ2-1; the TCRdb call, TRBD2, lacks DNA for checking. This CDR3 is 16 amino acids long. Germline loops: CDR1 SEHNR, CDR2 FQNEAQ (reference sequence). The CDR3 loop reads CASRSSWREGRNEQFF.

J is TRBJ1-5 and V is TRBV7-9. Germline CDR1 and CDR2: SEHNR and FQNEAQ (reference sequence). This CDR3 contains 14 residues. CDR3 in amino acids: CASSREGGGQPQHF. Drawing the rest from reference TRBV7-9 and TRBJ1-5, the complete variable domain is DTGVSQNPRHKITKRGQNVTFRCDPISEHNRLYWYRQTLGQGPEFLTYFQNEAQLEKSRLLSDRFSAERPKGSFSTLEIQRTEQGDSAMYLCASSREGGGQPQHFGDGTRLSIL.

The gene calls are TRBV9 and TRBJ2-3; TCRdb's D call of TRBD2 is untestable without DNA. Per germline, CDR1 SGDLS and CDR2 YYNGEE. The CDR3 runs 14 residues. This CDR3 is CASSVEGLTDTQYF.

J is TRBJ2-2 and V is TRBV5-5; the TRBD2 assignment by TCRdb is unverifiable without DNA. CDR3 length: 17 residues. CDR1 SGHKS and CDR2 YYEKEE come from the germline V gene (reference sequence). The CDR3 here is CASSWVVLAGGTGELFF.

The rearrangement joins TRBV6-1 to TRBJ1-2. In germline, CDR1 is MNHNS, CDR2 SASEGT. The CDR3 spans 13 residues. This chain's CDR3 is CASRRQAYYGYTF.

This CDR3 reads CASSQEPGLKNTGELFF. The chain employs TRBV4-3 and TRBJ2-2; TCRdb returns TRBD2, unconfirmable since there is no DNA. In germline, CDR1 is LGHNA, CDR2 YSLEER. This CDR3 has 17 residues.

The chain carries TRBV7-2 and TRBJ1-1; checking the TCRdb D call of TRBD1 is not possible without DNA. The CDR3 loop spans 15 amino acids. The germline CDR1 and CDR2 sequences are SGHTA and FQGNSA. CDR3: CASSSRDRGFSEAFF.

This chain connects TRBV5-1 to TRBJ2-3; the TCRdb D gene call, TRBD2, has no DNA to confirm it. The germline V gene has CDR1 SGHRS and CDR2 YFSETQ. The CDR3 consists of 14 residues. CDR3 region: CASSPSEDTDTQYF.

This chain uses TRBV6-5 with TRBJ2-7; without DNA, the TCRdb call of TRBD1 cannot be checked. This CDR3 comprises 16 residues. Per germline, CDR1 MNHEY and CDR2 SVGAGI. The CDR3 protein is CASSYPDRDRSYEQYF.

The V call is TRBV7-2, the J call TRBJ1-5; TCRdb's assignment of TRBD1 cannot be checked, as there is no DNA. The CDR3 totals 15 residues. CDR1 and CDR2 from the germline V gene are SGHTA and FQGNSA. The CDR3 protein is CASSPFQGPNQPQHF.

The chain links TRBV30 to TRBJ2-5. The CDR3 is 13 residues long. Germline V gene lookup returns CDR1 GTSNPN and CDR2 SVGIG (reference sequence). The CDR3: CAWSLQVGETQYF.

The V gene is TRBV6-1, the J gene TRBJ1-2; TCRdb indicates TRBD1, and absent DNA this call remains unverified. This CDR3 is built from 16 residues. The germline CDR1 and CDR2 sequences are MNHNS and SASEGT. The CDR3 here is CASTKGQGSSVYGYTF.

The V call is TRBV7-2, the J call TRBJ2-5; the D gene TCRdb calls, TRBD2, cannot be checked with no DNA. CDR1 and CDR2 from the germline V gene are SGHTA and FQGNSA. The CDR3 is 15 residues long. CDR3 sequence: CASSLRTIQKETQYF.

The chain has TRBV5-1 and TRBJ1-1; TCRdb calls TRBD1, which cannot be checked without DNA. This CDR3 has 15 residues. Germline loops: CDR1 SGHRS, CDR2 YFSETQ. This CDR3 is CASSPVRQVGAEAFF.

This chain uses TRBV11-2 with TRBJ2-5. The germline V gene encodes CDR1 SGHAT and CDR2 FQNNGV. This CDR3 has 13 amino acids. The CDR3 loop reads CASSLEWSGTQYF.

The chain recombines TRBV29-1 with TRBJ1-2. This CDR3 has 11 residues. Germline V gene data show CDR1 as SQVTM and CDR2 as ANQGSEA. This CDR3 reads CSVDISGGYTF.